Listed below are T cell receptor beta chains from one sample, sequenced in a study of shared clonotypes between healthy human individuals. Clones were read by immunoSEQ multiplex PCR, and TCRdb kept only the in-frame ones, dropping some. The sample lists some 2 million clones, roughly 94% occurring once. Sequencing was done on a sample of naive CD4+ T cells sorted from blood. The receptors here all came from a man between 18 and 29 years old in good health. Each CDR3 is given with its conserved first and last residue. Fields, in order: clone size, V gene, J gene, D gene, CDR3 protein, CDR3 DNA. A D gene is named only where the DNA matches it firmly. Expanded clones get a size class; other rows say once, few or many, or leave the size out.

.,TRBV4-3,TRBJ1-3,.,CASSQEGGGNTIYF,TGCGCCAGCAGCCAAGAGGGTGGAGGAAACACCATATATTTT
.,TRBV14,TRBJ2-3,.,CASSQDLGSATDTQYF,TGTGCCAGCAGCCAAGATCTAGGTAGCGCCACAGATACGCAGTATTTT
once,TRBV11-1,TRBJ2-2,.,CASSFVDSNTGELFF,TGTGCCAGCAGCTTCGTTGATTCAAACACCGGGGAGCTGTTTTTT
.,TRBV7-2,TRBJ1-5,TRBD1,CASSFGGGQPQHF,TGTGCCAGCAGCTTCGGAGGGGGCCAGCCCCAGCATTTT
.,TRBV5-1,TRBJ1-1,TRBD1,CASSSRGLGTEAFF,TGCGCCAGCAGCTCCAGGGGGCTTGGCACTGAAGCTTTCTTT
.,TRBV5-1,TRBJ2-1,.,CASSLDRAYNEQFF,TGCGCCAGCAGCTTGGATAGGGCCTACAATGAGCAGTTCTTC
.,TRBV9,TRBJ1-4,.,CASSVTPQGASEKLFF,TGTGCCAGCAGCGTCACCCCACAGGGCGCCAGTGAAAAACTGTTTTTT
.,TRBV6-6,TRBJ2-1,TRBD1,CASTGGSYNEQFF,TGTGCCAGCACAGGGGGCTCCTACAATGAGCAGTTCTTC
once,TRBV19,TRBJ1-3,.,CASSIDHSGNTIYF,TGTGCCAGTAGTATAGATCACTCTGGAAACACCATATATTTT
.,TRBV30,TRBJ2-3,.,CASSVTGTDTQYF,TGTGCCTCCTCGGTAACCGGGACAGATACGCAGTATTTT
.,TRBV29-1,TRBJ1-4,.,CSVGVGTNEKLFF,TGCAGCGTTGGGGTGGGCACTAATGAAAAACTGTTTTTT
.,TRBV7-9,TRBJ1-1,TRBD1,CASSRTGTGTLWRDTEAFF,TGTGCCAGCAGCCGGACCGGGACAGGTACACTTTGGCGGGACACTGAAGCTTTCTTT
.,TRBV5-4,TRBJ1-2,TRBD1,CASSINRGVAGYTF,TGTGCCAGCAGCATTAACAGGGGAGTGGCTGGCTACACCTTC
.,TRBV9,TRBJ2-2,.,CASSRSSGTGELFF,TGTGCCAGCAGCCGATCGTCAGGGACCGGGGAGCTGTTTTTT
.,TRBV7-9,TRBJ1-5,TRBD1,CASSPGQGNQPQHF,TGTGCCAGCAGCCCAGGACAGGGGAATCAGCCCCAGCATTTT
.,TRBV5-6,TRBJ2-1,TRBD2,CASSLAAGVRDEQFF,TGTGCCAGCAGCTTGGCCGCGGGAGTTAGGGATGAGCAGTTCTTC
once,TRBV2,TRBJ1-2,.,CASSGPQGHSYGYTF,TGTGCCAGCAGTGGGCCTCAAGGACACTCCTATGGCTACACCTTC
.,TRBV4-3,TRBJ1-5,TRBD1,CASSLDRGGQPQHF,TGCGCCAGCAGCTTAGACAGGGGTGGGCAGCCCCAGCATTTT
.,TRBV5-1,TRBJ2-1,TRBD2,CASSLAPAGGWREQFF,TGCGCCAGCAGCTTGGCTCCGGCGGGAGGGTGGAGAGAGCAGTTCTTC
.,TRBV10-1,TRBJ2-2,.,CASSESINTGELFF,TGCGCCAGCAGTGAGTCGATAAACACCGGGGAGCTGTTTTTT
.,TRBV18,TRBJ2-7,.,CASSLPADEQYF,TGTGCCAGCTCACTTCCAGCGGACGAGCAGTACTTC
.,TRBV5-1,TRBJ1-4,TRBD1,CASSLRPTGVNEKLFF,TGCGCCAGCAGCTTGCGGCCCACAGGGGTTAATGAAAAACTGTTTTTT
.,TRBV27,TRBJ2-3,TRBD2,CASSLTSGRTDTQYF,TGTGCCAGCAGTTTGACTAGCGGACGCACAGATACGCAGTATTTT
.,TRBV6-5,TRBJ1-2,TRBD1,CASKKTGGNYGYTF,TGTGCCAGCAAAAAGACAGGGGGCAACTATGGCTACACCTTC
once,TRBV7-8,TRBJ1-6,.,CASSPSQNSPLHF,TGTGCCAGCAGCCCGTCACAGAATTCACCCCTCCACTTT
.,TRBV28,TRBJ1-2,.,CASSLASQGSYGYTF,TGTGCCAGCAGTTTAGCGTCCCAGGGGTCCTATGGCTACACCTTC
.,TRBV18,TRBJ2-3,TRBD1,CASSTLGQTDTQYF,TGTGCCAGCTCGACGCTGGGACAGACAGATACGCAGTATTTT
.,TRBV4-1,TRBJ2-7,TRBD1,CASSPSTGATYEQYF,TGCGCCAGCAGCCCGTCCACAGGGGCGACCTACGAGCAGTACTTC
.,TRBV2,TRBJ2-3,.,CASSAQVGTPMYF,TGTGCCAGCAGTGCCCAGGTCGGGACACCCATGTATTTT
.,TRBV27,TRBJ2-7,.,CASSFAGGSTYEQYF,TGTGCCAGCAGTTTCGCAGGGGGGTCCACCTACGAGCAGTACTTC
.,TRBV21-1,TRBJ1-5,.,CASSPREGDGSNQPQHF,TGTGCCAGCAGCCCCCGGGAGGGGGACGGGAGCAATCAGCCCCAGCATTTT
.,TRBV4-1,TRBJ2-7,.,CASSQGAAMFSYEQYF,TGCGCCAGCAGCCAAGGGGCGGCTATGTTTTCCTACGAGCAGTACTTC
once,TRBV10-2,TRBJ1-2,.,CASSVYTGLDYGYTF,TGCGCCAGCAGTGTTTACACAGGGTTGGACTATGGCTACACCTTC
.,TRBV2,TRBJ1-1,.,CAKQQENFMNTEAFF,TGTGCCAAGCAGCAGGAGAATTTCATGAACACTGAAGCTTTCTTT
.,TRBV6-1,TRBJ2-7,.,CASSGPGRSSYEQYF,TGTGCCAGCAGCGGACCGGGACGGAGCTCCTACGAGCAGTACTTC
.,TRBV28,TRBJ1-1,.,CASSTQSGGNTEAFF,TGTGCCAGCAGTACCCAATCGGGGGGAAACACTGAAGCTTTCTTT
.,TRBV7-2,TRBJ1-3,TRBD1,CASSSQGNSGNTIYF,TGTGCCAGCAGCTCACAGGGGAACTCTGGAAACACCATATATTTT